The 4 T cell receptor beta chains below all came from one sample that was sequenced in a study of blood T cells in healthy people across ages. The second PCR ran roughly 7 to 12 cycles with a sample-barcoded 5' primer and J-beta primers. One entry per CDR3 protein, called by TCRdb with MiXCR from the 5' RACE reads. There are 1.5 million to 2 million distinct CDR3 sequences in the sample; roughly 27% occur only once, and approximately 7.7% lies in the top ten. The specimen sequenced was blood. The receptors derive from a woman aged 25 to 39 in good health.

A few counts support this clonotype. The J gene is TRBJ2-5, the V gene TRBV20-1; 11 nucleotides align to TRBD1. Germline lookup yields CDR1 DFQATT and CDR2 SNEGSKA (reference sequence). The CDR3 spans 14 residues. The J segment lost 4 bases and the V segment lost 4 bases, leaving 5 bases of the junction unmatched. CDR3 bases: TGCAGTGCTAAGGACAGGGGGCGCGGAGAGACCCAGTACTTC. This encodes CSAKDRGRGETQYF.

This clonotype was counted at least ten times. The gene calls are TRBV24-1 and TRBJ2-5; 8 positions agree with TRBD1. V lost 4 bases and J lost 5; bases outside the gene matches: 11. The CDR3 is made up of 16 amino acids. CDR1 is KGHDR and CDR2 is SFDVKD in the germline V gene. For the CDR3, the DNA is TGTGCCACCAGTGACTCAACCAGGGGGCTCGGGGAGACCCAGTACTTC. Protein sequence: CATSDSTRGLGETQYF.

There are a few counts of this clonotype. The chain combines TRBV7-2 with TRBJ1-6; unclear D gene. V lost 1 base, J lost 14 bases, and 9 bases lay in between. The germline CDR1 and CDR2 sequences are SGHTA and FQGNSA. The CDR3 is 12 amino acids. DNA of the CDR3: TGTGCCAGCAGCTTAGTCCCTGGCACCCTCCACTTT. Protein sequence: CASSLVPGTLHF.

In its sample, this clonotype was seen a few times. A read error may produce the germline difference seen at one junction end. The V and J genes are TRBV7-6 and TRBJ2-3; 15 bases align to TRBD2. CDR3 length: 18 amino acids. The V gene's germline CDR1 is SGHVS and CDR2 FNYEAQ. CDR3 loop: CAGSLGTSGGLSTDTQYF. In DNA form, the CDR3 reads TGTGCCGGCAGTTTGGGGACTAGCGGGGGGTTAAGCACAGATACGCAGTATTTT.